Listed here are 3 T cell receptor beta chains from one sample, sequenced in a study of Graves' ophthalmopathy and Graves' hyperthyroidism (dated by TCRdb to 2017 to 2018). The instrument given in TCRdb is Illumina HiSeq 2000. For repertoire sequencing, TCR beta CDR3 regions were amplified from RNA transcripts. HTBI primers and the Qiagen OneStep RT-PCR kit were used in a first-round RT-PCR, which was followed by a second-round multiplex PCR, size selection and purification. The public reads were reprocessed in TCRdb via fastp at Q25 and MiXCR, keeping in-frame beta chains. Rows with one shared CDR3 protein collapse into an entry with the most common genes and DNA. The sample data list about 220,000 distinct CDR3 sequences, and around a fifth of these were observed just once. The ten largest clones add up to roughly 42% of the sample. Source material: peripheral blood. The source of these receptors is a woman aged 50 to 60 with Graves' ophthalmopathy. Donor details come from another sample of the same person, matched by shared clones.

CDR3 sequence reads: CASSFGAGDTYEQYF. The CDR3 DNA reads as TGTGCCAGCAGTTTCGGGGCAGGGGACACCTACGAGCAGTACTTC. This sequence joins TRBV6-5 and TRBJ2-7, with D perhaps TRBD1 (6 bases). The CDR3 covers 15 residues. V dropped 4 bases and J dropped 2 bases, with 15 bases sitting between them. Germline CDR1 and CDR2: MNHEY and SVGAGI.

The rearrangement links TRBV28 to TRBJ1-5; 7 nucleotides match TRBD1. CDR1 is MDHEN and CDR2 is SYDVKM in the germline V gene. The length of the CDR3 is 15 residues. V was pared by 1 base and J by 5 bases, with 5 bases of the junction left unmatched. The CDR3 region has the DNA TGTGCCAGCAGTTTATTCCGACAGGGATATCAGCCCCAGCATTTT. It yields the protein CASSLFRQGYQPQHF.

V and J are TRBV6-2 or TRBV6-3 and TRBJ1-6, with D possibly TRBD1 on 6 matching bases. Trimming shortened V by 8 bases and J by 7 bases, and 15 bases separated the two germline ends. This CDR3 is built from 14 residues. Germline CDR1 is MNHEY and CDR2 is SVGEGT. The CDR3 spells CASQEDSRNSPLHF. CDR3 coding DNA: TGTGCCAGCCAGGAGGACAGTCGGAATTCACCCCTCCACTTT.